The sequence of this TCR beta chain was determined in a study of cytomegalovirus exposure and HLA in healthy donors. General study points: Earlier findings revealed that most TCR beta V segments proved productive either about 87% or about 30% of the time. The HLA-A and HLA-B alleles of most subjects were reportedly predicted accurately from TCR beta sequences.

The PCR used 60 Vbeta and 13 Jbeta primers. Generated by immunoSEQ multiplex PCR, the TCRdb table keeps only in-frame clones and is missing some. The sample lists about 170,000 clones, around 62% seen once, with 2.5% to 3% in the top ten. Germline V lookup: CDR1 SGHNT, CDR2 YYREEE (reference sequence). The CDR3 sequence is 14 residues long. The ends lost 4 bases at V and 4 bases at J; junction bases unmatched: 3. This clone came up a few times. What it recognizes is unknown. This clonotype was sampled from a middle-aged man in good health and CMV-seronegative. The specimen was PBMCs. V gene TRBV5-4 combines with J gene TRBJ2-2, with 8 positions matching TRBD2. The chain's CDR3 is CASSPTSGTGELFF. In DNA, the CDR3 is TGTGCCAGCAGCCCAACTAGCGGCACCGGGGAGCTGTTTTTT.